Below are 28 T cell receptor beta chains sequenced from a single sample in a study of T cell responses to AZD1222 COVID-19 vaccine. Libraries were prepared by immunoSEQ multiplex PCR; TCRdb keeps only in-frame clonotypes and omits some of them. Of around 110,000 clones listed, about nine tenths are singletons. The source material was peripheral blood, sampled on day 0 of AZD1222 vaccination. The receptor source for this set is an adult in good health.

The CDR3 coding sequence is TGTGCCAGCAGACCTAGGACAGGGGGTTATCAGCCCCAGCATTTT. This encodes CASRPRTGGYQPQHF. The V and J genes are TRBV6-5 and TRBJ1-5; 10 nucleotides agree with TRBD1. V trimming: 6 bases; J trimming: 5 bases; junction bases outside the gene matches: 7. The CDR3 totals 15 residues. CDR1 MNHEY and CDR2 SVGAGI come from the germline V gene.

The chain has TRBV9 and TRBJ2-7; 9 bases are a match to TRBD2. Germline CDR1 and CDR2: SGDLS and YYNGEE. V lost 4 bases, J lost 7 bases, and 9 bases stayed unmatched. The CDR3 spans 14 residues. Here the CDR3 reads CASSPSGLAREQYF. CDR3 in DNA: TGTGCCAGCAGCCCCTCGGGACTAGCACGGGAGCAGTACTTC.

This chain links TRBV15 with TRBJ1-2; no clear D. V shed 1 base and J shed 10 bases, with 16 bases lying between them. Per the germline V gene, CDR1 is LNHNV and CDR2 is YYDKDF (reference sequence). CDR3 size: 14 residues. CDR3 DNA sequence: TGTGCCACCAGCAGAGCGTCCAGTACGTCATACTACACCTTC. Protein: CATSRASSTSYYTF.

V and J are TRBV4-3 and TRBJ2-3, with D unclear. With 4 bases removed from V and 0 bases from J, the gap between germline ends came to 11 bases. Germline V CDR1 and CDR2: LGHNA, YSLEER. The CDR3 spans 15 residues. CDR3 nucleotides: TGCGCCAGCAGCCTCGGATATTCTAGCACAGATACGCAGTATTTT. Residues: CASSLGYSSTDTQYF.

The chain has TRBV2 and TRBJ2-2; tentatively, D is TRBD1 (6 bases). This CDR3 has 16 amino acids. V was clipped by 8 bases and J by 1 base, with 17 bases between them. Germline loops: CDR1 SNHLY, CDR2 FYNNEI. The chain's CDR3 is CASYVDRLQNTGELFF. The DNA of the CDR3 is TGTGCCAGCTATGTGGACAGATTGCAGAACACCGGGGAGCTGTTTTTT.

This clone was detected once. V and J are TRBV3-1 (or the pseudogene TRBV3-2) and TRBJ1-2, with a weak D call TRBD1 (5 bases). Germline V gene lookup returns CDR1 LGHDT and CDR2 YNNKEL (reference sequence). V was shortened by 2 bases and J by 0 bases, with 13 bases between the two germline ends. The CDR3 has 16 residues. The CDR3 is CASSQIHSGPNYGYTF. The CDR3 nucleotides read TGTGCCAGCAGCCAAATTCACTCAGGGCCTAACTATGGCTACACCTTC.

The V call is TRBV4-1, the J call TRBJ1-1; D remains ambiguous. The CDR3 loop spans 14 amino acids. CDR1 is MGHRA and CDR2 is YSYEKL in the germline V gene. V dropped 6 bases and J dropped 1 base, with 12 bases sitting between them. Written as DNA, the CDR3 is TGCGCCAGCAGGAACCGCCTTTCGAACACTGAAGCTTTCTTT. Amino acids: CASRNRLSNTEAFF.

This clone was detected only once. The chain uses TRBV10-3 and TRBJ2-5; the match to TRBD2 covers 11 bases. Germline trimming cut 2 bases from V and 5 bases from J; bases unmatched to any gene: 7. Germline loops: CDR1 ENHRY, CDR2 SYGVKD. This CDR3 contains 16 residues. CDR3 in DNA: TGTGCCATCAGTGAGGGTAGCGGGAGGGCCTCGGAGACCCAGTACTTC. Translation gives CAISEGSGRASETQYF.

V is TRBV12-5 and J is TRBJ2-3; 7 bases are shared with TRBD1. The CDR3 sequence is 18 residues long. Losses at the gene ends were 3 bases for V and 4 bases for J; bases not matched to a gene: 16. Germline loops: CDR1 LGHNT, CDR2 FRNRAP. The CDR3 DNA is TGTGCTAGTGGTTTCTTACTGGCTGGACAGGTGAACCCAGATACGCAGTATTTT. It encodes CASGFLLAGQVNPDTQYF.

The rearrangement uses TRBV27 and TRBJ2-7; D is possibly TRBD2 (6 bases). V was cut by 6 bases and J by 6 bases, with 15 bases left in between. This CDR3 has 13 residues. Germline V lookup: CDR1 MNHEY, CDR2 SMNVEV (reference sequence). The CDR3 DNA sequence: TGTGCCAGCAGCTTGGCCCACGGGGGCGAGCAGTACTTC. It yields the protein CASSLAHGGEQYF.

This chain connects TRBV28 to TRBJ2-5; D is perhaps TRBD2 (5 bases). The CDR3 covers 13 residues. CDR1 MDHEN and CDR2 SYDVKM come from the germline V gene. The V gene lost 3 bases and the J gene lost 5 bases, with 10 bases spanning the gap. The CDR3, as DNA: TGTGCCAGCAGTTTGGGCAGGAGGGAGACCCAGTACTTC. Its protein product is CASSLGRRETQYF.

The chain recombines TRBV10-2 with TRBJ1-1; tentative D call: TRBD1 (5 bases). Per the germline V gene, CDR1 is WSHSY and CDR2 is SAAADI. CDR3 size: 11 residues. Trimming removed 4 bases at V and 11 bases at J, with 11 bases between. The CDR3 nucleotides are TGCGCCAGCAGTGGACAGTCAGGGGCTTTCTTT. Its protein is CASSGQSGAFF.

V usage is TRBV5-4 and J usage is TRBJ2-1; 8 bases fit TRBD2. This CDR3 contains 15 residues. With 4 bases clipped from V and 2 bases from J, the junction kept 5 bases outside the gene matches. Germline loops: CDR1 SGHNT, CDR2 YYREEE (reference sequence). CDR3 in amino acids: CASSRGRPTYNEQFF. Here the CDR3 DNA reads TGTGCCAGCAGCCGCGGGAGGCCCACCTACAATGAGCAGTTCTTC.

The CDR3 loop is CATSPGDRVYGYTF. CDR3 bases: TGTGCCACCTCCCCGGGCGACAGGGTCTATGGCTACACCTTC. The chain has TRBV3-1 (or the pseudogene TRBV3-2) and TRBJ1-2; 7 positions match TRBD1. The length of the CDR3 is 14 residues. Germline loops: CDR1 LGHDT, CDR2 YNNKEL (reference sequence). With 10 bases clipped from V and 4 bases from J, the junction kept 12 bases outside the gene matches.

The chain is built from TRBV28 and TRBJ1-1; 8 bases match TRBD1. The germline V gene encodes CDR1 MDHEN and CDR2 SYDVKM. The V segment lost 4 bases and the J segment 4 bases; nucleotides outside the gene matches: 2. The CDR3 covers 13 residues. The CDR3 loop is CASSSGQATEAFF. CDR3 sequence (DNA): TGTGCCAGCAGTTCGGGACAGGCCACTGAAGCTTTCTTT. Full variable domain (missing parts from reference TRBV28 and TRBJ1-1): DVKVTQSSRYLVKRTGEKVFLECVQDMDHENMFWYRQDPGLGLRLIYFSYDVKMKEKGDIPEGYSVSREKKERFSLILESASTNQTSMYLCASSSGQATEAFFGQGTRLTVV.

The chain carries TRBV18 and TRBJ2-1; no firm D call. CDR3 length: 18 amino acids. V was pared by 3 bases and J by 4 bases, with 22 bases between. Germline assignment: CDR1 KGHSH and CDR2 LQKENI. The chain's CDR3 is CASSPRLSDPNLYNEQFF. The CDR3 region has the DNA TGTGCCAGCTCACCGAGGCTCTCGGACCCTAACCTTTACAATGAGCAGTTCTTC.

The V and J genes are TRBV18 and TRBJ1-1; perhaps TRBD1 as D (6 bases). Germline CDR1 is KGHSH and CDR2 is LQKENI. V gave up 5 bases and J gave up 8 bases, with 15 bases separating them. The CDR3 is 13 residues long. CDR3 residues: CASSINGQWEAFF. The CDR3 bases are TGTGCCAGCTCAATAAACGGACAGTGGGAAGCTTTCTTT.

V and J are TRBV7-2 and TRBJ2-5, with TRBD2 matching 13 bases. From germline, CDR1 is SGHTA and CDR2 FQGNSA. This CDR3 has 16 amino acids. With 1 base clipped from V and 1 base from J, the junction kept 0 bases outside the gene matches. The CDR3 spells CASSLGLAGGQETQYF. The CDR3 DNA reads as TGTGCCAGCAGCTTAGGACTAGCGGGGGGCCAAGAGACCCAGTACTTC.

This sequence joins TRBV4-2 and TRBJ1-4, with D possibly matching TRBD1 (6 bases). CDR1 and CDR2 (germline): LGHNA, YNFKEQ. V lost 3 bases and J 8 bases, leaving 22 bases between the germline ends. The CDR3 totals 17 residues. The CDR3 reads CASSQEPRGTGIEKLFF. DNA of the CDR3: TGTGCCAGCAGCCAGGAACCCAGGGGTACCGGGATAGAAAAACTGTTTTTT.

The rearrangement joins TRBV10-3 to TRBJ2-2; 7 nucleotides align to TRBD1. CDR3 length: 14 amino acids. Germline lookup yields CDR1 ENHRY and CDR2 SYGVKD. V gave up 6 bases and J gave up 6 bases; unmatched junction bases: 7. CDR3 DNA sequence: TGTGCCATCAGAGACAGGGAAGTGGCCGGGGAGCTGTTTTTT. This gives the protein CAIRDREVAGELFF.

The chain uses TRBV24-1 and TRBJ1-1; D perhaps matches TRBD1 (5 bases). The V gene lost 9 bases and the J gene lost 1 base, with 8 bases spanning the gap. CDR1 is KGHDR and CDR2 is SFDVKD in the germline V gene. The CDR3 loop spans 12 amino acids. As DNA, the CDR3 is TGTGCCACCTCGACAGAGAACACTGAAGCTTTCTTT. Protein sequence: CATSTENTEAFF.

CDR3 nucleotides: TGTGCCAGTAGTATGGGACCGGGGAAGACCCAGTACTTC. Protein sequence: CASSMGPGKTQYF. The chain is built from TRBV19 and TRBJ2-5; D possibly matches TRBD1 or TRBD2 (5 bases each). Germline V gene data show CDR1 as LNHDA and CDR2 as SQIVND (reference sequence). V gave up 3 bases and J gave up 6 bases, with 11 bases separating them. The CDR3 spans 13 residues.

This rearrangement joins TRBV5-5 to TRBJ1-5, with D perhaps matching TRBD1 (5 bases). Germline-derived CDR1 and CDR2 are SGHKS and YYEKEE (reference sequence). The CDR3 is 15 amino acids. The V end lost 0 bases, the J end lost 0 bases, and 7 bases lay between the germline ends. The CDR3 DNA is TGTGCCAGCAGCTTGGAGGGGAGTAGCAATCAGCCCCAGCATTTT. Amino acids: CASSLEGSSNQPQHF.

This sequence joins TRBV7-6 and TRBJ2-7; 10 bases are shared with TRBD2. Germline V gives CDR1 SGHVS, CDR2 FNYEAQ. This CDR3 region has 16 residues. After removal of 1 base from V and 2 bases from J, the junction contained 5 bases not matched to a gene. The CDR3 is CASSLEASGGPYEQYF. CDR3 DNA: TGTGCCAGCAGCTTAGAGGCTAGCGGGGGACCCTACGAGCAGTACTTC.

In DNA form, the CDR3 reads TGTGCCAGCAGCTTGCCCGGGGGGGTCCTAGGAGGCTACACCTTC. Translating it yields CASSLPGGVLGGYTF. The chain carries TRBV5-4 and TRBJ1-2; maybe TRBD1 (5 bases). This CDR3 comprises 15 residues. With 1 base removed from V and 8 bases from J, the gap between germline ends came to 18 bases. Germline values: CDR1 SGHNT, CDR2 YYREEE (reference sequence).

Worth noting for this clone: An end of the junction differs from the germline gene, which may be a read error. The CDR3 region is CASSLEVQRVDF. In DNA, the CDR3 is TGTGCCAGCAGTTTGGAGGTGCAGAGGGTGGATTTT. This chain connects TRBV12-3 or TRBV12-4 to TRBJ1-3; D not certain. The CDR3 contains 12 residues.

The chain recombines TRBV5-8 with TRBJ1-5, with D possibly matching TRBD1 (6 bases). The CDR3 spans 14 residues. CDR1 is SGHTS and CDR2 is YDEGEE in the germline V gene. Trimming took off 2 bases at V and 4 bases at J, with 10 bases between the two ends. This chain's CDR3 is CASSFFTGNQPQHF. The CDR3 DNA sequence: TGTGCCAGCAGCTTCTTTACAGGGAATCAGCCCCAGCATTTT.

This rearrangement joins TRBV19 to TRBJ2-7, with D perhaps given as TRBD1 or TRBD2 (5 bases each). Trimming took 4 bases from V and 2 from J, leaving 15 bases between them. The CDR3 is 15 amino acids. The germline V gene has CDR1 LNHDA and CDR2 SQIVND (reference sequence). CDR3 sequence: CASSRAGRATYEQYF. CDR3 DNA: TGTGCCAGTAGTAGGGCGGGCAGGGCTACCTACGAGCAGTACTTC.